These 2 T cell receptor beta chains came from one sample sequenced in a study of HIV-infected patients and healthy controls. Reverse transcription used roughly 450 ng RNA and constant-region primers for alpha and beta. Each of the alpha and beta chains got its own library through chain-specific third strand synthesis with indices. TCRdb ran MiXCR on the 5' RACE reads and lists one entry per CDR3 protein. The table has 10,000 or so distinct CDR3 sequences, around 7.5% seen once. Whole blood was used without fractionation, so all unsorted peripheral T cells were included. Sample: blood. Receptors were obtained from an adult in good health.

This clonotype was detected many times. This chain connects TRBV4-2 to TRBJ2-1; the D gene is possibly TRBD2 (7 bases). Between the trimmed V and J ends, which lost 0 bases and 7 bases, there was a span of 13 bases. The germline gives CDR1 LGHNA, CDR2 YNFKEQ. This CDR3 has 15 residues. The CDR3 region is CASSQEGGGSNEQFF. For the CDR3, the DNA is TGTGCCAGCAGCCAAGAGGGCGGGGGCTCAAATGAGCAGTTCTTC.

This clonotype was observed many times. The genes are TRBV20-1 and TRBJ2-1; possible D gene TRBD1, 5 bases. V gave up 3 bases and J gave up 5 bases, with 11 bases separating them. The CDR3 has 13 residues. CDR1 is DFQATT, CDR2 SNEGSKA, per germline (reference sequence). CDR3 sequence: CSARQGFDNEQFF. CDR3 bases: TGCAGTGCTAGGCAGGGATTTGACAATGAGCAGTTCTTC.